This TCR beta chain derives from a study of cytomegalovirus exposure and HLA in healthy donors. Study-level information: The use of the same platform for the 90 to 150 validation repertoires and the roughly 730 first-cohort repertoires was reported by a later analysis. The study, taken as a whole, reports: Subsequent analysis revealed that first-cohort TCR clusters tended to co-occur in the approximately 120 validation repertoires. Associated with cytomegalovirus, according to the listing, were 170 or so TCR beta chains. It was reportedly the case that the classifier diagnosed cytomegalovirus status with high specificity and sensitivity.

To note about this clone: Its specificity is not known.

CDR1 is SGHDT and CDR2 is YYEEEE in the germline V gene. This CDR3 region has 14 residues. With 3 bases removed from V and 4 bases from J, the gap between germline ends came to 10 bases. Repertoires were generated with immunoSEQ multiplex PCR, while TCRdb's copy carries only in-frame clones and drops some. In the table there are 300,000 or so clones, roughly 87% of which are singletons. This TCR was recovered from a man under 40 in good health and CMV-seronegative. The rearrangement links TRBV5-6 to TRBJ1-4; possibly TRBD1 for D (6 bases). The sample consisted of PBMCs. The CDR3 protein is CASSSDSHNEKLFF. The CDR3 bases are TGTGCCAGCAGCTCGGACAGCCATAATGAAAAACTGTTTTTT. Using reference TRBV5-6 and TRBJ1-4 for the parts outside the CDR3, the full variable domain is DAGVTQSPTHLIKTRGQQVTLRCSPKSGHDTVSWYQQALGQGPQFIFQYYEEEERQRGNFPDRFSGHQFPNYSSELNVNALLLGDSALYLCASSSDSHNEKLFFGSGTQLSVL.